These T cell receptor beta chains were read from a single sample in a study of cytomegalovirus exposure and HLA in healthy donors. TCRdb's table, derived via immunoSEQ multiplex PCR, lists solely in-frame clones and lacks some. The sample carries over 200,000 clones, about 90% recorded once. Input material: PBMCs. These receptors were collected from a young woman in good health and CMV-seronegative. Each CDR3 is given with its conserved first and last residue. Fields, in order: J gene, V gene, clone size, CDR3 length, D gene, CDR3 protein, CDR3 DNA. A D gene is named only where the DNA matches it firmly. Size is omitted from some rows. Given values are once, few, many or a class for expanded clones.

j_call: TRBJ2-7
v_call: TRBV28
clone_size: NA
cdr3_length: 14
d_call: TRBD1
cdr3_aa: CASSFGQGGYEQYF
cdr3_nt: TGTGCCAGCAGTTTTGGACAGGGTGGTTACGAGCAGTACTTC

j_call: TRBJ2-7
v_call: TRBV28
clone_size: NA
cdr3_length: 16
d_call: NA
cdr3_aa: CASSPRGLRGGYEQYF
cdr3_nt: TGTGCCAGCAGTCCCCGGGGCCTGAGAGGGGGATACGAGCAGTACTTC

j_call: TRBJ1-2
v_call: TRBV7-8
clone_size: NA
cdr3_length: 17
d_call: TRBD1
cdr3_aa: CASSLGTGSLGPYGYTF
cdr3_nt: TGTGCCAGCAGCTTAGGGACAGGGTCCCTGGGTCCCTATGGCTACACCTTC

j_call: TRBJ2-2
v_call: TRBV7-2
clone_size: once
cdr3_length: 18
d_call: TRBD1
cdr3_aa: CASSWAELGTEGTGELFF
cdr3_nt: TGTGCCAGCAGCTGGGCTGAATTGGGGACAGAGGGTACCGGGGAGCTGTTTTTT

j_call: TRBJ1-1
v_call: TRBV11-2
clone_size: once
cdr3_length: 17
d_call: TRBD1
cdr3_aa: CASSLVAPDRGGTEAFF
cdr3_nt: TGTGCCAGCAGCTTAGTAGCCCCGGACAGGGGGGGCACTGAAGCTTTCTTT

j_call: TRBJ2-5
v_call: TRBV9
clone_size: NA
cdr3_length: 15
d_call: NA
cdr3_aa: CASSPPRDRAGTQYF
cdr3_nt: TGTGCCAGCAGCCCTCCCCGGGATCGGGCGGGGACCCAGTACTTC

j_call: TRBJ2-3
v_call: TRBV6-8
clone_size: NA
cdr3_length: 18
d_call: NA
cdr3_aa: CASSYTRQAITSTDTQYF
cdr3_nt: TGTGCCAGCAGTTACACCCGACAGGCCATTACTAGCACAGATACGCAGTATTTT

j_call: TRBJ1-4
v_call: TRBV28
clone_size: NA
cdr3_length: 14
d_call: NA
cdr3_aa: CASSDHSGNEKLFF
cdr3_nt: TGTGCCAGCAGTGACCACAGTGGTAATGAAAAACTGTTTTTT

j_call: TRBJ2-3
v_call: TRBV27
clone_size: NA
cdr3_length: 15
d_call: TRBD1
cdr3_aa: CASSFRDRATDTQYF
cdr3_nt: TGTGCCAGCAGCTTTCGGGACAGGGCCACAGATACGCAGTATTTT

j_call: TRBJ1-1
v_call: TRBV7-6
clone_size: once
cdr3_length: 15
d_call: TRBD1
cdr3_aa: CASSVGRTGDTEAFF
cdr3_nt: TGTGCCAGCAGCGTAGGGCGGACAGGGGATACTGAAGCTTTCTTT

j_call: TRBJ1-6
v_call: TRBV7-2
clone_size: few
cdr3_length: 12
d_call: NA
cdr3_aa: CASSSNNSPLHF
cdr3_nt: TGTGCCAGCAGCTCTAATAACTCACCCCTCCACTTT

j_call: TRBJ2-2
v_call: TRBV15
clone_size: NA
cdr3_length: 15
d_call: TRBD1
cdr3_aa: CATSDRESLPGELFF
cdr3_nt: TGTGCCACCAGCGACAGGGAAAGTCTTCCCGGGGAGCTGTTTTTT

j_call: TRBJ2-7
v_call: TRBV6-6
clone_size: NA
cdr3_length: 15
d_call: NA
cdr3_aa: CASSSLTRDGGEQYF
cdr3_nt: TGTGCCAGCAGTTCCCTCACCCGGGACGGAGGGGAGCAGTACTTC

j_call: TRBJ1-3
v_call: TRBV6-5
clone_size: NA
cdr3_length: 14
d_call: NA
cdr3_aa: CASSYGRAGNTIYF
cdr3_nt: TGTGCCAGCAGTTACGGCAGGGCTGGAAACACCATATATTTT